These T cell receptor beta chains were read from a single sample in a study of T cell responses to AZD1222 COVID-19 vaccine. Data came from immunoSEQ multiplex PCR; TCRdb stores just in-frame clones and leaves some out. The sample consists of about 150,000 clones, 90% of them appearing once. The specimen was peripheral blood, collected on day 0 of AZD1222 vaccination. The origin of the receptors is an adult in good health. Both conserved end residues are part of each CDR3. A D gene is named only where the DNA matches it firmly. Size is omitted from some rows. Given values are once, few, many or a class for expanded clones.

cdr3_nt cdr3_aa v_call d_call j_call clone_size
TGTGCCAGCAGTAATATACTACAGCAGTTGGAGACCCAGTACTTC CASSNILQQLETQYF TRBV21-1 . TRBJ2-5 .
TGTGCCAGCAGTTTGGGAAACTCCTACGAGCAGTACTTC CASSLGNSYEQYF TRBV27 . TRBJ2-7 .
TGTGCCACCAGTGATTTCTCGAGGTCTAGCACAGATACGCAGTATTTT CATSDFSRSSTDTQYF TRBV24-1 . TRBJ2-3 .
TGTGCCAGCAGCCCCCGAGCCAGGGGAGACGGGTCCGGGGAGCTGTTTTTT CASSPRARGDGSGELFF TRBV4-2 . TRBJ2-2 .
TGTGCCAGCAGTTTATTATTTCAGCCCCAGCATTTT CASSLLFQPQHF TRBV28 . TRBJ1-5 .
TGTGCCAGCAGTCCCCTTGGGGCAGGGGGCGTCTATGGCTACACCTTC CASSPLGAGGVYGYTF TRBV28 TRBD1 TRBJ1-2 .
TGTGCCAGCAGCGAGGGACAGGGGAACCAAGAGACCCAGTACTTC CASSEGQGNQETQYF TRBV9 TRBD1 TRBJ2-5 .
TGTGCCAGCAGCTCGGGAGGTCAGGGCACAGATACGCAGTATTTT CASSSGGQGTDTQYF TRBV5-4 TRBD2 TRBJ2-3 .
TGTGCCAGCAGCGTAACAGGGGGAGAGAACACTGAAGCTTTCTTT CASSVTGGENTEAFF TRBV7-3 TRBD1 TRBJ1-1 .
TGTGCCAGCAGTTCTCAACCTTCCCGGCCGGGTTTGGGACCCCTCCACTTT CASSSQPSRPGLGPLHF TRBV28 . TRBJ1-6 .
TGTGCCAGCAGTCGGGGAGGACAGGTCTACGAGCAGTACTTC CASSRGGQVYEQYF TRBV9 . TRBJ2-7 .
TGCAGTGCTAGTATACAGGGGAGGTTCGGAAACACCATATATTTT CSASIQGRFGNTIYF TRBV20-1 TRBD1 TRBJ1-3 .
TGTGCCAGCAGTGCTAGCGGGAGGAAATACAATGAGCAGTTCTTC CASSASGRKYNEQFF TRBV28 TRBD2 TRBJ2-1 .
TGTGCCAGCAGCCGACTAGCGGGATCTCCCTACGAGCAGTACTTC CASSRLAGSPYEQYF TRBV27 TRBD2 TRBJ2-7 .
TGCGCCAGCAGCCAAGATCCCGGGACGGCGAACACTGAAGCTTTCTTT CASSQDPGTANTEAFF TRBV4-3 . TRBJ1-1 .
TGTGCCAGCAGTTTCAGGGGGGTCGGGCCCCAGCATTTT CASSFRGVGPQHF TRBV12-3/TRBV12-4 TRBD1 TRBJ1-5 .
TGTGCCAGCAGTTTCCGACAGGGACAGTCCTACGAGCAGTACTTC CASSFRQGQSYEQYF TRBV27 TRBD1 TRBJ2-7 .
TGTGCCAGCAGCTTGGGGGGTCAGAACTCTGGAAACACCATATATTTT CASSLGGQNSGNTIYF TRBV5-6 . TRBJ1-3 .
TGTGCCAGCAGTGAATCCGGGGGGAGCTCCTACAATGAGCAGTTCTTC CASSESGGSSYNEQFF TRBV25-1 TRBD2 TRBJ2-1 .
TGTGCCAGCTCACCGCCAGGGAGAAGAAACACCATATATTTT CASSPPGRRNTIYF TRBV18 . TRBJ1-3 .
TGTGCCAGCAGCGGGGGACAGGGTTCCGCTGAAAAACTGTTTTTT CASSGGQGSAEKLFF TRBV5-8 TRBD1 TRBJ1-4 .
TGCGCCAGCAGCGAATCTCCCGGGGAGCTGTTTTTT CASSESPGELFF TRBV10-1 . TRBJ2-2 .
TGTGCCAGCAGCACCGGGACTCTAGCGATTGGTGAGCAGTTCTTC CASSTGTLAIGEQFF TRBV7-2 . TRBJ2-1 once
TGTGCCAGCAGAGACCAGGGAATTAACTATGGCTACACCTTC CASRDQGINYGYTF TRBV6-5 . TRBJ1-2 .
TGTGCCAGCTCACCTATAGGCCTAAACACTGAAGCTTTCTTT CASSPIGLNTEAFF TRBV18 . TRBJ1-1 once
TGTGCCAGCAGCTCTAGGGCGCGGGACTCCTACAATGAGCAGTTCTTC CASSSRARDSYNEQFF TRBV7-3 . TRBJ2-1 .
TGTGCCAGCAGCTGGACGGAGACTCCCTACGAGCAGTACTTC CASSWTETPYEQYF TRBV7-8 . TRBJ2-7 .
TGTGCCATCAGTGAAGAGGGGGGGCAGTACTTC CAISEEGGQYF TRBV10-3 . TRBJ2-7 .
TGTGCCAGCAGCTTGTGGGGACAGCTAAACTATAATTCACCCCTCCACTTT CASSLWGQLNYNSPLHF TRBV5-6 TRBD1 TRBJ1-6 once
TGTGCCAGCAGCCAAGATTCGCTAGCGGGAGGCTACTCCTACAATGAGCAGTTCTTC CASSQDSLAGGYSYNEQFF TRBV3-1/TRBV3-2 TRBD2 TRBJ2-1 .
TGTGCCAGCAGCCAAGACCCCCGGACCGCAGTTACGTTTTTT CASSQDPRTAVTFF TRBV4-2 . TRBJ2-2 .
TGTGCCAGCAGCTCCTCTGATTACGAGCAGTACTTC CASSSSDYEQYF TRBV7-9 . TRBJ2-7 .
TGTGCCAGCAGCCCCCAGCTAGCGAAACAGACCCAGTACTTC CASSPQLAKQTQYF TRBV3-1/TRBV3-2 . TRBJ2-5 once
TGTGCCAGCAAAAGCGGGACAGGGTATTCACCCCTCCACTTT CASKSGTGYSPLHF TRBV28 TRBD1 TRBJ1-6 .
TGTGCCAGCAGTTCCCAGGGGGGAAAAAGGTACAATGAGCAGTTCTTC CASSSQGGKRYNEQFF TRBV27 . TRBJ2-1 .
TGCGCCAGCAGCTCGGACAACTCTGGAAACACCATATATTTT CASSSDNSGNTIYF TRBV5-1 . TRBJ1-3 .
TGTGCCAGCAGCCCGACTAGCGGCTCCTACAATGAGCAGTTCTTC CASSPTSGSYNEQFF TRBV4-2 TRBD2 TRBJ2-1 .
TGTGCCACCAGTGATTTGCGACCGACAGCTTCCTACGAGCAGTACTTC CATSDLRPTASYEQYF TRBV24-1 . TRBJ2-7 .
TGTGCCTGGAGTCCGGTAAACTATGGCTACACCTTC CAWSPVNYGYTF TRBV30 . TRBJ1-2 .
TGTGCCAGCAGCAGACTAGGAGGCCAAGAGACCCAGTACTTC CASSRLGGQETQYF TRBV9 . TRBJ2-5 .
TGTGCCAGCAGCTACGGACTATCCTCCTACGAGCAGTACTTC CASSYGLSSYEQYF TRBV7-9 . TRBJ2-7 .
TGTGCCAGCTCCCTATCGAACAGGGATTATGACACTGAAGCTTTCTTT CASSLSNRDYDTEAFF TRBV2 . TRBJ1-1 .
TGTGCCAGCTCAGCTCCCGAACTAGCGGGAGCGTACGAGCAGTACTTC CASSAPELAGAYEQYF TRBV18 TRBD2 TRBJ2-7 few
TGTGCCAGCAGTCCAGGGGACTCTGGGGCCAACGTCCTGACTTTC CASSPGDSGANVLTF TRBV6-2/TRBV6-3 . TRBJ2-6 .
TGTGCCAGCAGTGGGGACCGCGTGAACACTGAAGCTTTCTTT CASSGDRVNTEAFF TRBV2 . TRBJ1-1 .
TGTGCCAGCAGCGTGCAGGACGACGAGCAGTACTTC CASSVQDDEQYF TRBV9 . TRBJ2-7 .
TGTGCCTCAGGGACAGGGGGAACCCTGAACACTGAAGCTTTCTTT CASGTGGTLNTEAFF TRBV30 TRBD1 TRBJ1-1 .
TGTGCCAGTACCTACGGTACCGGGGAGCTGTTTTTT CASTYGTGELFF TRBV19 . TRBJ2-2 .
TGTGCCAGCTCACCAGGTGTCAGGGCCGCTAGCAATCAGCCCCAGCATTTT CASSPGVRAASNQPQHF TRBV18 . TRBJ1-5 .